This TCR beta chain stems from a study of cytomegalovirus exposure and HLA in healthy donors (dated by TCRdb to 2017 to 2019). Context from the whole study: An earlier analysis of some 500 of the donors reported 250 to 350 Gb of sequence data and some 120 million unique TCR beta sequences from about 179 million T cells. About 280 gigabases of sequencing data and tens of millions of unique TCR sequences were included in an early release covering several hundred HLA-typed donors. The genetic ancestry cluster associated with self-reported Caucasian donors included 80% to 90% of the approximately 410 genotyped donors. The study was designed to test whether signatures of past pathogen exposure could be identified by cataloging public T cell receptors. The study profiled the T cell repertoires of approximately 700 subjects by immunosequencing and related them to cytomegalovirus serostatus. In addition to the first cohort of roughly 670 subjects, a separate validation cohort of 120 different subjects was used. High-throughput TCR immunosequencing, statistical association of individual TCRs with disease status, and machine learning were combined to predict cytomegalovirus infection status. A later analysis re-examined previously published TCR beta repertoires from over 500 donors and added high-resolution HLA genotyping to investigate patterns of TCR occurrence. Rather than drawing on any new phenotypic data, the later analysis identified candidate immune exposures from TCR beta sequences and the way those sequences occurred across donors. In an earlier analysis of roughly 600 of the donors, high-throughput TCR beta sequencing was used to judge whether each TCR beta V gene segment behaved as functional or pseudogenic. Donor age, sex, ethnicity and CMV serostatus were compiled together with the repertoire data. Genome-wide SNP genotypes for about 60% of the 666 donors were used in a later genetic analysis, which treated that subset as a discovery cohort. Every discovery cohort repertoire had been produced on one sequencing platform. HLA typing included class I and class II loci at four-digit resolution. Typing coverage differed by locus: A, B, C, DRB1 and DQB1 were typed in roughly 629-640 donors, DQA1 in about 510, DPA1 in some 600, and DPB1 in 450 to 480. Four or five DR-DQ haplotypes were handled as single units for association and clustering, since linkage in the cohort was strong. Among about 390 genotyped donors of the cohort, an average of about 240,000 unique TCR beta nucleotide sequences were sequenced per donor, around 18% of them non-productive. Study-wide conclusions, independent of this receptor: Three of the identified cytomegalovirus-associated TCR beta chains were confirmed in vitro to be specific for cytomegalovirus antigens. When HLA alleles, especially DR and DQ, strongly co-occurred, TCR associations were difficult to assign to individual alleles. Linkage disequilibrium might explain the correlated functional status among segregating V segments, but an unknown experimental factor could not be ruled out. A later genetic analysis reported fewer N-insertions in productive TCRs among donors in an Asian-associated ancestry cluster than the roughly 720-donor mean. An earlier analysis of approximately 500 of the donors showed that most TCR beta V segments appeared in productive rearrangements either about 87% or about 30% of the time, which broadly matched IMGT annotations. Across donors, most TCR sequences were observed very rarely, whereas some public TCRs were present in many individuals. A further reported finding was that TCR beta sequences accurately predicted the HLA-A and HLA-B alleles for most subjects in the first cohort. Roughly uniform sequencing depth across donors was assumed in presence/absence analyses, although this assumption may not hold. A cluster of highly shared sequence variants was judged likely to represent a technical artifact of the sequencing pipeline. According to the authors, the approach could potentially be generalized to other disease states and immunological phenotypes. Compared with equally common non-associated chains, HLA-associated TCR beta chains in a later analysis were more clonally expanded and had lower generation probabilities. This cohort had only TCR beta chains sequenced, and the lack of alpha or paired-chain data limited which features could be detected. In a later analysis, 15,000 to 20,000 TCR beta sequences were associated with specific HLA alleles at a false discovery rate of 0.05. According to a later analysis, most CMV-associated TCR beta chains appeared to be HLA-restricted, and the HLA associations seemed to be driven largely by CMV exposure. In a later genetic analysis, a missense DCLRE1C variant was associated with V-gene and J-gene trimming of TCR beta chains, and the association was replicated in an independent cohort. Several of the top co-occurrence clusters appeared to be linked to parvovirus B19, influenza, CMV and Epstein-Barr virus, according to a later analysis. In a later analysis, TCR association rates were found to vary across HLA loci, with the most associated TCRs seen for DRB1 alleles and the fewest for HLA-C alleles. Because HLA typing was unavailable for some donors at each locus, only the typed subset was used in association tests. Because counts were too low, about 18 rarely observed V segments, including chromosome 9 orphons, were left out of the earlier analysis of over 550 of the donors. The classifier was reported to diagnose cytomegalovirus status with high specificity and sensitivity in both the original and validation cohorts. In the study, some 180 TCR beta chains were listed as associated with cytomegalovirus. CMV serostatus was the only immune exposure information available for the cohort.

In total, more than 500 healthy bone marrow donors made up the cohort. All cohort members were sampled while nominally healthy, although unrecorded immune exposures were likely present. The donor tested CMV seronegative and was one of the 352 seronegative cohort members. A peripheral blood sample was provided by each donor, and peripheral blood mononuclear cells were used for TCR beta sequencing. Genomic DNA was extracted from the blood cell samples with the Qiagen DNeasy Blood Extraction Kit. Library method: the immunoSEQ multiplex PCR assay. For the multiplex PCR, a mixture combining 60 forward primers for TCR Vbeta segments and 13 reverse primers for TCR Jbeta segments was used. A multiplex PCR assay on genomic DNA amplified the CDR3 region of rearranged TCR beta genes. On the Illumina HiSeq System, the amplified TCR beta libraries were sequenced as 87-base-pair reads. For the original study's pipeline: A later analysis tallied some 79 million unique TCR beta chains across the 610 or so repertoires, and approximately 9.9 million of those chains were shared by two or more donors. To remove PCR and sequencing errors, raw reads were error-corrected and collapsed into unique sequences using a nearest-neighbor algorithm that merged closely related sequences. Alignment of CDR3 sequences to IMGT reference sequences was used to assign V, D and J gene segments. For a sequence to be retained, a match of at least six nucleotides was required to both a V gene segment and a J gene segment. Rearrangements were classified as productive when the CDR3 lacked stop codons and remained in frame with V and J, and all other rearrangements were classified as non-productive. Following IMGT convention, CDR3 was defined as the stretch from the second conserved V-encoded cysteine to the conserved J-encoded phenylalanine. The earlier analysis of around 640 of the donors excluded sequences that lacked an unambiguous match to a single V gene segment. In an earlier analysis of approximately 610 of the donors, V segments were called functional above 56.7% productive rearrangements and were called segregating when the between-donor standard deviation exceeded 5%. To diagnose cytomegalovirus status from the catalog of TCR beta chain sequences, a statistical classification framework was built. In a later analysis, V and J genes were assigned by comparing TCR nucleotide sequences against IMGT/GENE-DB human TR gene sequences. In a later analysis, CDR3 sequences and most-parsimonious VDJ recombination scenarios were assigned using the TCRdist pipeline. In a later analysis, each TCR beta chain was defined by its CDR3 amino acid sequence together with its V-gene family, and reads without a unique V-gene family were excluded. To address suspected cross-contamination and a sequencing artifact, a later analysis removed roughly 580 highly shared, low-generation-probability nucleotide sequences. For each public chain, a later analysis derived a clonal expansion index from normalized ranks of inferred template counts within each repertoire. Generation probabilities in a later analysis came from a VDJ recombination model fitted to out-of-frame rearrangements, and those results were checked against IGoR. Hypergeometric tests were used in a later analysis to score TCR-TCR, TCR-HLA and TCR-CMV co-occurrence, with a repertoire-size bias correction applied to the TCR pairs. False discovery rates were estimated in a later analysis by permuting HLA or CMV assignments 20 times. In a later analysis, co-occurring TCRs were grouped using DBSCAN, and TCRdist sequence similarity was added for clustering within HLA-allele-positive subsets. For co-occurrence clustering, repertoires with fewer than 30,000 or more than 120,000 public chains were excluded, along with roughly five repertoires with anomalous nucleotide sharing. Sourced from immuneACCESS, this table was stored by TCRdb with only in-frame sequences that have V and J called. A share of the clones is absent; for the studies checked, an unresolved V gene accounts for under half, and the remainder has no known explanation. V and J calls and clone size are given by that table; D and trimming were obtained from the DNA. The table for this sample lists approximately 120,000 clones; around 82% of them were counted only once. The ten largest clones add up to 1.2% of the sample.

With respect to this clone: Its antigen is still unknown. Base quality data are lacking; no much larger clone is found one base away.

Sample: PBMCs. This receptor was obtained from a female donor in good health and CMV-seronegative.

The CDR3 protein: CASSRAGGGSYGYTF. Here is the DNA: TGTGCCAGCAGTCGTGCCGGTGGGGGGTCGTATGGCTACACCTTC. The chain uses TRBV27 and TRBJ1-2; TRBD1 might be the D gene, on 5 matching bases. As encoded in the germline V gene (reference sequence), CDR1 is MNHEY while CDR2 is SMNVEV. The CDR3 has 15 amino acids, counting the end cysteine and phenylalanine. CDR3 DNA is the only sequence kept; it has 45 bases, read in frame from the first base. At the junction V is shortened by 5 bases and J by 5 bases, with 18 bases in between.